These 5 T cell receptor beta chains were sequenced from one sample in a study of T cell responses to AZD1222 COVID-19 vaccine (dated by TCRdb to about 2021). Library preparation used the immunoSEQ multiplex PCR assay. The table was pulled from immuneACCESS by TCRdb, which kept in-frame rearrangements only. Such tables lose some clones; where checked, under half of the loss comes from unresolved V genes, and the rest has no known cause. Here the sample has tens of thousands of clones; approximately 90% occur a single time. The top ten constitute roughly 12% of the sample. The time point label on this specimen signifies: about 28 days (+/-7) after the second vaccine dose. The sequencing used peripheral blood, collected 28 days after the second AZD1222 dose. These receptors were obtained from an adult who received the AZD1222 COVID-19 vaccine.

This chain uses TRBV5-1 with TRBJ1-6; D remains unclear. This CDR3 spans 14 amino acids. The V gene's germline CDR1 is SGHRS and CDR2 YFSETQ. Between the trimmed V and J ends, which lost 4 bases and 9 bases, there was a span of 14 bases. The CDR3 nucleotides are TGCGCCAGCAGCCAGGAGAGGACCGGTTCACCCCTCCACTTT. Its translation: CASSQERTGSPLHF.

The chain recombines TRBV28 with TRBJ2-7; 9 bases line up with TRBD1. CDR3 length: 15 amino acids. The J segment lost 4 bases and the V segment lost 3 bases, leaving 7 bases of the junction unmatched. Germline assignment: CDR1 MDHEN and CDR2 SYDVKM. The CDR3 DNA is TGTGCCAGCAGTTTGTCCGACAGGGGGTTTTACGAGCAGTACTTC. This translates into CASSLSDRGFYEQYF.

The chain links TRBV19 to TRBJ2-7; 8 nucleotides align to TRBD1. The CDR3 totals 15 residues. V lost 3 bases and J lost 1; bases outside the gene matches: 5. The germline V gene encodes CDR1 LNHDA and CDR2 SQIVND (reference sequence). For the CDR3, the DNA is TGTGCCAGTAGTATGGTACGACAGGGGTCCTACGAGCAGTACTTC. It is translated as CASSMVRQGSYEQYF.

V usage is TRBV7-8 and J usage is TRBJ2-3; D is perhaps TRBD1 or TRBD2 (6 bases each). The CDR3 is 12 residues long. Trimming cost V 3 bases and J 9 bases, with 10 bases left between them. Germline V CDR1 and CDR2: SGHVS, FQNEAQ. The CDR3, as DNA: TGTGCCAGCAGCTTCGTAGGGGGGACGCAGTATTTT. Residues: CASSFVGGTQYF. Full variable domain (missing parts from reference TRBV7-8 and TRBJ2-3): GAGVSQSPRYKVAKRGQDVALRCDPISGHVSLFWYQQALGQGPEFLTYFQNEAQLDKSGLPSDRFFAERPEGSVSTLKIQRTQQEDSAVYLCASSFVGGTQYFGPGTRLTVL.

This rearrangement joins TRBV7-9 to TRBJ1-5, with 9 bases aligning to TRBD1. Germline CDR1 reads SEHNR; CDR2 reads FQNEAQ (reference sequence). This CDR3 comprises 15 residues. Trimming removed 1 base from V and 2 bases from J; junction bases left unmatched: 0. The DNA for the CDR3 is TGTGCCAGCAGCTTAGGGACAGGGGGCAATCAGCCCCAGCATTTT. Translated, it gives CASSLGTGGNQPQHF.